The TCR beta chain described here comes from a study of T cell repertoires in cytomegalovirus infection. Findings of the study overall: Across the ex vivo response, the dominant clonotypes were HLA-C-restricted CMV-specific TCR beta clonotypes.

TCRdb fed the reads into MiXCR, producing one record per CDR3 protein. The sample lists around 900,000 distinct CDR3 sequences, about a third occurring once. The CDR3 has 15 amino acids. V gave up 1 base and J gave up 4 bases, with 10 bases separating them. The germline V gene encodes CDR1 LNHDA and CDR2 SQIVND (reference sequence). The table lists this clonotype with a few counts. Antigen: not known. The source material was cultured CD8+ T cells from PBMCs, sampled from culture after CMV antigen stimulation. The receptor comes from a human donor in good health (CMV status not recorded). Some clones in this sample may be carry-over from other donors' samples. This chain connects TRBV19 to TRBJ2-2; D not certain. The CDR3 DNA sequence: TGTGCCAGTAGTATAGCGCCCGCACCCACCGGGGAGCTGTTTTTT. This gives the protein CASSIAPAPTGELFF.